Following are 10 T cell receptor beta chains from one sample sequenced in a study of T-cell reconstitution after alpha-beta-depleted transplantation in children. The library targeted TCRbeta and was prepared with unique molecular identifiers. TCRdb re-analysed the PCR reads in MiXCR, keeping a single row per CDR3 protein. This table has around 370,000 distinct CDR3 sequences, 9% to 12% appearing once. This material consisted of PBMCs from the stem cell graft donor, taken from the stem cell graft. Receptors were obtained from a human donor who donated a stem cell graft to a child with acute lymphoblastic leukemia.

The rearrangement joins TRBV12-3 or TRBV12-4 to TRBJ2-3, with 13 nucleotides matching TRBD2. CDR3 length: 17 residues. V lost 5 bases and J lost 4; bases outside the gene matches: 9. The CDR3: CASSPTRTSGSADTQYF. The DNA of the CDR3 is TGTGCCAGCAGTCCCACCCGGACTAGCGGGAGCGCAGATACGCAGTATTTT.

Note on this clonotype: Germline is not matched at one junction end, which may reflect a read error. The V call is TRBV18, the J call TRBJ2-4, with TRBD1 identical over 9 bases. Germline V gene lookup returns CDR1 KGHSH and CDR2 LQKENI. The CDR3 totals 13 residues. The CDR3 DNA reads as TGTGCCAGCTCCACAGGGGGCAAAAACAGTCAGTACTTC. The encoded protein is CASSTGGKNSQYF. Full variable domain (remainder filled in from reference TRBV18 and TRBJ2-4): NAGVMQNPRHLVRRRGQEARLRCSPMKGHSHVYWYRQLPEEGLKFMVYLQKENIIDESGMPKERFSAEFPKEGPSILRIQQVVRGDSAAYFCASSTGGKNSQYFGAGTRLSVL.

The chain carries TRBV12-3 or TRBV12-4 and TRBJ1-2; D possibly corresponds to TRBD1 (6 bases). Between the trimmed V and J ends, which lost 5 bases and 5 bases, there was a span of 6 bases. The CDR3 consists of 11 residues. CDR3 sequence (DNA): TGTGCCAGCAGTACAGGGTATGGCTACACCTTC. Protein product: CASSTGYGYTF.

This clonotype was seen only a few times. This rearrangement joins TRBV7-8 to TRBJ2-1, with 7 nucleotides matching TRBD1. Germline assignment: CDR1 SGHVS and CDR2 FQNEAQ. The trim removed 0 bases at V and 3 bases at J, leaving 5 bases unmatched. CDR3 length: 16 amino acids. The CDR3 loop reads CASSLAFGQDYNEQFF. The CDR3 DNA is TGTGCCAGCAGCTTAGCCTTCGGACAGGACTACAATGAGCAGTTCTTC.

The gene calls are TRBV28 and TRBJ2-7, with TRBD2 identical over 9 bases. CDR1 and CDR2 from the germline V gene are MDHEN and SYDVKM. The CDR3 loop spans 14 amino acids. J gave up 2 bases and V 7 bases, and 6 bases lay outside the gene matches. The CDR3: CASTRGGRAYEQYF. The CDR3 region has the DNA TGTGCCAGCACGCGGGGGGGAAGGGCCTACGAGCAGTACTTC.

This clonotype was recorded at least ten times. The DNA for the CDR3 is TGTGCCATCGTGAGACCGACAGGGGTGACTGAAGCTTTCTTT. This encodes CAIVRPTGVTEAFF. The chain employs TRBV12-3 or TRBV12-4 and TRBJ1-1, with 8 positions matching TRBD1. This CDR3 is built from 14 residues. Trimming took 10 bases from V and 5 from J; bases not matched to a gene: 12.

This clonotype showed up many times. The gene calls are TRBV20-1 and TRBJ2-5; D is possibly TRBD1 (5 bases). Trimming removed 6 bases from V and 5 bases from J, with 10 bases in between. The CDR3 is 11 amino acids. CDR1 and CDR2 from the germline V gene are DFQATT and SNEGSKA (reference sequence). CDR3: CSAEGVETQYF. DNA for the CDR3: TGCAGTGCCGAAGGGGTGGAGACCCAGTACTTC.

The rearrangement joins TRBV7-6 to TRBJ1-5; unclear D gene. CDR3 length: 16 residues. Germline V gene sequence: CDR1 SGHVS, CDR2 FNYEAQ. The V end lost 3 bases, the J end lost 4 bases, and 16 bases lay between the germline ends. CDR3 coding DNA: TGTGCCAGCAGCTTGTCGGGCCGAACGTCTAATCAGCCCCAGCATTTT. Translating gives CASSLSGRTSNQPQHF.

This clonotype was recorded many times. This sequence joins TRBV4-3 and TRBJ2-2; the match to TRBD2 covers 8 bases. The germline gives CDR1 LGHNA, CDR2 YSLEER. CDR3 length: 17 residues. The ends lost 3 bases at V and 4 bases at J; junction bases unmatched: 10. In nucleotides, the CDR3 is TGCGCCAGCAGCCACAGGGACGGGAGGGCCGGCACCGGGGAGCTGTTTTTT. It encodes CASSHRDGRAGTGELFF.

This clonotype occurred many times. The chain is built from TRBV12-3 or TRBV12-4 and TRBJ2-2, with 11 positions matching TRBD1. V gave up 5 bases and J gave up 0 bases; unmatched junction bases: 5. The CDR3 spans 17 residues. The CDR3 spells CASSLGQGASNTGELFF. CDR3 nucleotides: TGTGCCAGCAGTCTCGGACAGGGGGCCTCGAACACCGGGGAGCTGTTTTTT.